The clone carrying this TCR beta chain was seen many times. No antigen is known for it. As part of library construction, unique molecular identifiers were attached to individual cDNA molecules. TCRdb processed the 5' RACE reads anew with MiXCR; each CDR3 protein has one entry. The table has 85,000 to 120,000 distinct CDR3 sequences, under 15% seen once; the top ten hold 6% to 7%. These data are taken from a study of early T cells in non-severe SARS-CoV-2 infection. Study observations and caveats: Anti-spike CD8 responses were favored in VDJdb matching, and private and CD4 specificities were missed.

V lost 0 bases to trimming and J lost 6 bases, with 10 bases between them. Germline values: CDR1 SGHTA, CDR2 FQGNSA. The CDR3 loop spans 14 amino acids. This TCR came from an adult who was a healthcare worker with PCR-confirmed SARS-CoV-2 infection or an uninfected control (not recorded which). Material: whole blood. The V call is TRBV7-2, the J call TRBJ2-3; the D is unclear. The CDR3 sequence is CASSLAGSGDTQYF. The CDR3 coding sequence is TGTGCCAGCAGCTTAGCTGGCTCTGGGGATACGCAGTATTTT. The complete variable domain, with remaining parts taken from reference TRBV7-2 and TRBJ2-3, reads GAGVSQSPSNKVTEKGKDVELRCDPISGHTALYWYRQSLGQGLEFLIYFQGNSAPDKSGLPSDRFSAERTGGSVSTLTIQRTQQEDSAVYLCASSLAGSGDTQYFGPGTRLTVL.